The subject of this entry is one T cell receptor beta chain. This clonotype was counted ten times or more. No antigen is known for it. The sample holds no much larger clone one base away, and base qualities are not on file. These data belong to a study of neurological immune-mediated disorders (dated by TCRdb to about 2019). With regard to the full study: Among the approximately 35 multiple sclerosis patients, relapsing-remitting MS accounted for 31 and secondary progressive MS accounted for 3. The cohort included some 68 subjects: approximately 14 with HAM/TSP, around 34 with multiple sclerosis, and some 20 healthy controls. Longitudinal samples, technical triplicates and paired sorted CD4+ and CD8+ T-cell subsets, alongside PBMC samples, were included among the approximately 98 TCR-beta libraries. Peripheral blood TCR-beta repertoires from patients with HTLV-I-associated myelopathy (HAM/TSP), patients with multiple sclerosis, and healthy controls were compared in the study using UMI-based sequencing.

For unsorted PBMC libraries, 2 million PBMCs were used after storage in RNAlater at -80 degrees C until RNA extraction. The multiple sclerosis patients were enrolled in a US clinical protocol that evaluated disease progression with magnetic resonance imaging. Peripheral blood was subjected to Ficoll-Hypaque density gradient centrifugation to isolate PBMCs, which were then cryopreserved in liquid nitrogen. General study outcomes and caveats: TCR clonal expansion was greatest in HAM/TSP patients and smallest in MS patients, who ranked below even healthy controls. Across subjects, expanded clones never shared an identical CDR3 amino acid sequence, which suggests that the TCR-beta repertoires in every group were private. Phylogenetic analysis grouped repertoires from 18 of 34 MS patients into a cluster of related CDR3 sequences, suggesting a possible repertoire-level signature. No association of the MS cluster with clinical or MRI features was observed, and the need for larger cohorts was stated by the authors.

From its cysteine to its phenylalanine, the CDR3 spans 15 amino acids. The DNA shown is the 45-base CDR3, in frame from base 1. V and J are truncated by 6 bases and 4 bases respectively, leaving an intervening sequence of 18 bases. As encoded in the germline V gene, CDR1 is MNHEY while CDR2 is SVGAGI. cDNA synthesis used template-switch 5'RACE with a primer carrying a 10-nucleotide random unique molecular identifier tagging each TCR transcript. Every sequencing run covered 15-18 subjects and yielded more than 180 million TCR-beta sequences. The RNeasy kit was used to extract total RNA. TCR-beta VDJ regions were amplified with primers for the TCR constant region and the 5'RACE anchor, using the KAPA Real-time Library Amplification kit. A first PCR added sample indexes and Illumina adaptors, after which a second PCR increased the library yield. After Ampure bead purification, the TCR product of roughly 650 bp was size-selected on a 2% E-gel SizeSelection system. Before pooling, library quality was checked on a Bioanalyzer, concentration was measured with Qubit, and libraries were quantified with the Kapa Library Quantification kit. An Illumina HiSeq 2500 sequenced the libraries paired-end 2 x 150 bp. To increase sequence diversity, about 25-30% phiX was spiked into each library pool. In the original analysis: The quality-filtered reads were processed with the UMI-based MiGEC pipeline, whose error correction step removed more than 80% of the raw TCR sequences. VDJ genes were aligned to IMGT germline references, and clonotypes were defined by unique CDR3 amino acid sequence plus V-J genes. Clonal expansion, Shannon diversity and CDR3 relatedness were evaluated with VDJtools (CalcPairwiseDistances, ClusterSamples), while phylogenetic trees were built in CLCbio workbench. Clones with at least 8 unique UMIs were defined as expanded, with this threshold being based on coefficient-of-variation modelling across technical triplicates. TCRdb's own reprocessing of the public reads used fastp at Q25 and MiXCR and kept productive beta chains. Identical CDR3 protein sequences are pooled into one entry, listed with their most common genes and DNA. The V and J calls were not made by the authors but by TCRdb's processing. This sample lists approximately 51,000 distinct CDR3 sequences; about 3.5% were detected once. The ten most abundant clones make up approximately 5.8% of the sample.

This clonotype was sampled from a man aged 35-49 years with multiple sclerosis. Input material: PBMCs. In this chain, TRBV6-5 is recombined with TRBJ1-1, with TRBD1 perhaps the D gene, on 6 matching bases. The DNA reads TGTGCCAGCAGACGCGGCAGGGGACAAAGCACTGAAGCTTTCTTT. Translated, this is CASRRGRGQSTEAFF.